This section outlines one T cell receptor (beta chain) sequence together with its context. What it binds is unknown. Clones were read by immunoSEQ multiplex PCR, and TCRdb kept only the in-frame ones, dropping some. Of over 60,000 clones in the sample, 91% are singletons; the top ten hold roughly 30%. This sample stems from a study of siplizumab effects on memory and regulatory T cells. The CDR3 is 12 residues long. Germline CDR1 reads MGHRA; CDR2 reads YSYEKL. V gave up 4 bases and J gave up 5 bases, with 8 bases separating them. Study-wide results and caveats: It was never confirmed that proliferating Tregs from siplizumab cultures were suppressive. A major contribution to the alloresponse seemed to be made by naive T cells, which seemed more diverse than memory cells. Reactions containing siplizumab showed mappable alloreactive CD4+ clones averaging approximately 66% Treg-derived, versus 26.9% in controls.

This sequence joins TRBV4-1 and TRBJ1-2; D not certain. Material: CD8+ T cells sorted from blood. The receptor was isolated from a human donor in good health. DNA for the CDR3: TGCGCCAGCAGCCGCGAGGGATATGGCTACACCTTC. Its protein product is CASSREGYGYTF.